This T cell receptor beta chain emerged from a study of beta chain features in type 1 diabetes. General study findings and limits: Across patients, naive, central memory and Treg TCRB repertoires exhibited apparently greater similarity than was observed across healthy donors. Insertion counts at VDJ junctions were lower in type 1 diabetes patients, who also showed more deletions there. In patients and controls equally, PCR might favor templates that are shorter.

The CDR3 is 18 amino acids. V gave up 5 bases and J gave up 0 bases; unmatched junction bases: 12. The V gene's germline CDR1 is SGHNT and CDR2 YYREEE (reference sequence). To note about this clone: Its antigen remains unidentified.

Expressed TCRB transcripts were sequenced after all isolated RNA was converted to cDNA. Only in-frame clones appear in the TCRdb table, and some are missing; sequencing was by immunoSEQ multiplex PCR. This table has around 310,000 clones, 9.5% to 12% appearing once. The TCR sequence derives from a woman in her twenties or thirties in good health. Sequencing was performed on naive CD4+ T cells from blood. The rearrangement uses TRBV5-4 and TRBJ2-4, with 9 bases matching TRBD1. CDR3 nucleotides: TGTGCCAGCAGTCCGGGACAGGGCCTCCTTCTAGCCAAAAACATTCAGTACTTC. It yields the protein CASSPGQGLLLAKNIQYF.